This is a list of T cell receptor beta chains from one sample in a study of CD4+ T cells in melanoma. Profiled with immunoSEQ multiplex PCR; TCRdb holds only in-frame clones, not every one. The sample has 10,000 to 12,000 clones; roughly two thirds are singletons. The sequencing input was cells from a culture (not recorded whether cultured in vitro). Source of these receptors: a human donor with melanoma. The CDR3 runs from the conserved cysteine through the conserved F or W. The D gene is left open where the match is weak. The listing skips clone size in some rows; elsewhere it reads once, few, many or a size class.

TRBV6-1	TRBJ1-1	.	TRBD1	CASSKDRGNTEAFF	TGTGCCAGCAGTAAGGACAGGGGGAACACTGAAGCTTTCTTT
TRBV10-2	TRBJ2-5	.	TRBD1	CASPGTGSEETQYF	TGCGCCAGCCCGGGGACAGGGTCTGAGGAGACCCAGTACTTC
TRBV5-1	TRBJ2-3	.	TRBD2	CASSFLAGGTDTQYF	TGCGCCAGCAGCTTTCTAGCGGGGGGCACAGATACGCAGTATTTT
TRBV4-1	TRBJ2-1	few	TRBD1	CASSFYNRDRAFREYNEQFF	TGCGCCAGCAGCTTTTACAACCGGGACAGGGCGTTCCGGGAGTACAATGAGCAGTTCTTC
TRBV10-3	TRBJ2-5	.	.	CAISPGRETQYF	TGTGCCATCAGCCCCGGACGGGAGACCCAGTACTTC
TRBV30	TRBJ2-7	.	.	CAWSLGHESSYEQYF	TGTGCCTGGAGTTTAGGACACGAAAGCTCCTACGAGCAGTACTTC
TRBV20-1	TRBJ2-1	.	.	CSARDLGEQFF	TGCAGTGCTAGAGATCTGGGTGAGCAGTTCTTC
TRBV21-1	TRBJ2-1	.	.	CASSKSPLEGARTSRFYNEQFF	TGTGCCAGCAGCAAGTCTCCGCTCGAGGGGGCCCGGACTAGCCGATTCTACAATGAGCAGTTCTTC
TRBV5-1	TRBJ2-7	.	TRBD2	CASSLGTSGAYEQYF	TGCGCCAGCAGCTTGGGGACTAGCGGCGCCTACGAGCAGTACTTC
TRBV5-5	TRBJ1-1	.	.	CASSFQGEGVGNTEAFF	TGTGCCAGCAGCTTTCAAGGGGAGGGGGTAGGGAACACTGAAGCTTTCTTT
TRBV19	TRBJ1-3	few	.	CASSFRTAGRNTIYF	TGTGCCAGTAGTTTCCGTACTGCGGGGCGGAACACCATATATTTT
TRBV5-1	TRBJ2-1	once	.	CASSPGAGSIGNEQFF	TGCGCCAGCAGCCCTGGGGCGGGGTCAATAGGCAATGAGCAGTTCTTC
TRBV7-2	TRBJ1-5	once	.	CASSLAGQPQHF	TGTGCCAGCAGCTTAGCAGGACAGCCCCAGCATTTT
TRBV27	TRBJ2-2	.	.	CASRGVWNTGELFF	TGTGCCAGCAGGGGGGTGTGGAACACCGGGGAGCTGTTTTTT
TRBV6-5	TRBJ2-5	.	.	CASSSGGGPLHF	TGTGCCAGCAGTTCTGGAGGGGGGCCCCTGCACTTC
TRBV11-2	TRBJ2-1	.	TRBD2	CASSSPRGDNEQFF	TGTGCCAGCAGCTCTCCCCGGGGGGACAATGAGCAGTTCTTC
TRBV2	TRBJ2-2	.	TRBD1	CASRTGSAGELFF	TGTGCCAGCCGGACAGGGTCGGCCGGGGAGCTGTTTTTT
TRBV7-7	TRBJ1-1	few	TRBD1	CASSQGQGTEAFF	TGTGCTAGCAGCCAGGGACAGGGCACTGAAGCTTTCTTT
TRBV5-1	TRBJ2-3	.	TRBD2	CASYPLAGDGFPDTQYF	TGCGCCAGCTATCCCCTAGCGGGGGACGGCTTCCCAGATACGCAGTATTTT
TRBV27	TRBJ1-5	few	.	CASSSTRTNGNQPQHF	TGTGCCAGCAGTTCCACCCGGACTAACGGCAATCAGCCCCAGCATTTT
TRBV7-2	TRBJ1-4	.	.	CASSPGHLSGEKLFF	TGTGCCAGCAGCCCAGGACACCTGAGTGGTGAAAAACTGTTTTTT
TRBV19	TRBJ1-3	.	TRBD1	CASGQGQSIPFVSGNTIYF	TGTGCCAGTGGACAGGGACAGTCCATTCCTTTCGTCTCTGGAAACACCATATATTTT
TRBV23-1	TRBJ2-1	few	.	CASSQPGSYNEQFF	TGCGCCAGCAGTCAACCAGGCTCCTACAATGAGCAGTTCTTC
TRBV7-8	TRBJ2-5	once	.	CASSLAWQATQYF	TGTGCCAGCAGCTTAGCTTGGCAGGCCACCCAGTACTTC
TRBV11-2	TRBJ2-3	.	TRBD1	CASSINRGKKSTDTQYF	TGTGCCAGCAGCATCAACAGGGGGAAAAAAAGCACAGATACGCAGTATTTT
TRBV30	TRBJ1-6	few	.	CAWSEAQRGSPLHF	TGTGCCTGGAGTGAGGCTCAACGCGGTTCACCCCTCCACTTT
TRBV6-5	TRBJ1-1	.	.	CASSYGDTNTEAFF	TGTGCCAGCAGTTACGGGGACACGAACACTGAAGCTTTCTTT
TRBV2	TRBJ1-2	medium-sized	.	CASSVVQDPNYGYTF	TGTGCCAGCAGTGTAGTACAGGACCCTAACTATGGCTACACCTTC
TRBV18	TRBJ2-3	.	.	CASGSQGMDTQYF	TGTGCCAGCGGAAGCCAGGGTATGGATACGCAGTATTTT
TRBV5-8	TRBJ2-7	.	TRBD1	CASTTGTYEQYF	TGTGCCAGTACGACAGGGACCTACGAGCAGTACTTC
TRBV2	TRBJ1-1	.	TRBD1	CASTDRGAGTEAFF	TGTGCCAGCACTGACAGGGGGGCCGGAACTGAAGCTTTCTTT
TRBV29-1	TRBJ2-5	.	.	CSSLSGQETQYF	TGCAGCTCCCTTTCAGGTCAAGAGACCCAGTACTTC
TRBV6-1	TRBJ1-2	.	.	CASRKDSGTRNGYTF	TGTGCCAGCAGAAAAGACAGCGGGACAAGAAATGGCTACACCTTC
TRBV20-1	TRBJ1-2	.	.	CSALIDSGYTF	TGCAGTGCTCTGATAGACTCTGGCTACACCTTC
TRBV18	TRBJ2-7	.	TRBD2	CASSGGVYEQYF	TGTGCCAGCTCGGGGGGGGTCTACGAGCAGTACTTC
TRBV6-5	TRBJ2-5	.	.	CASSYGTLRETQYF	TGTGCCAGCAGTTACGGGACCCTCCGTGAGACCCAGTACTTC
TRBV20-1	TRBJ1-2	large	TRBD1	CGQQGSGGYTF	TGCGGTCAACAGGGGTCGGGTGGCTACACCTTC
TRBV9	TRBJ1-5	few	.	CASSVTGASNQPQHF	TGTGCCAGCAGCGTTACGGGGGCCAGCAATCAGCCCCAGCATTTT
TRBV7-9	TRBJ2-3	.	TRBD1	CASSFYSQGAGDTQYF	TGTGCCAGCAGCTTCTACTCACAGGGGGCCGGAGATACGCAGTATTTT
TRBV4-1	TRBJ2-1	.	TRBD2	CASSLQEGLGGFF	TGCGCCAGCAGCCTACAAGAGGGACTAGGAGGGTTCTTC
TRBV6-5	TRBJ1-1	few	.	CASSYSRAGATEAFF	TGTGCCAGCAGTTACTCTCGCGCGGGGGCGACTGAAGCTTTCTTT
TRBV6-6	TRBJ1-5	.	.	CASSYLENQPQHF	TGTGCCAGCAGTTACTTAGAGAATCAGCCCCAGCATTTT
TRBV5-1	TRBJ2-7	.	.	CASSWGFGVGASYEQYF	TGCGCCAGCAGCTGGGGTTTCGGTGTTGGGGCCAGCTACGAGCAGTACTTC
TRBV19	TRBJ2-1	few	.	CASSSTFGNEQFF	TGTGCCAGTAGTTCGACGTTTGGGAATGAGCAGTTCTTC
TRBV19	TRBJ1-6	few	TRBD1	CASSTNRGPLHF	TGTGCCAGTAGTACCAACAGGGGTCCCCTCCACTTT
TRBV7-2	TRBJ1-1	.	.	CASSSSSGTEAFF	TGTGCCAGCAGCTCTTCAAGTGGCACTGAAGCTTTCTTT
TRBV10-1	TRBJ2-7	.	.	CASSESGRVSEQYF	TGCGCCAGCAGTGAGTCGGGCAGGGTTTCCGAGCAGTACTTC
TRBV4-1	TRBJ1-2	.	.	CASSQVGGNYGYTF	TGCGCCAGCAGCCAAGTAGGGGGTAACTATGGCTACACCTTC
TRBV11-2	TRBJ2-1	.	.	CASSPPWGAQFF	TGTGCCAGCAGCCCCCCATGGGGGGCACAGTTCTTC
TRBV2	TRBJ2-7	few	TRBD2	CASSLTSGIYEQYF	TGTGCCAGCAGCCTGACTAGCGGGATCTACGAGCAGTACTTC
TRBV7-6	TRBJ2-1	.	TRBD2	CASSLRTSGGAFYNEQFF	TGTGCCAGCAGCCTGAGGACTAGCGGGGGGGCCTTCTACAATGAGCAGTTCTTC
TRBV30	TRBJ1-4	few	.	CAWSVRGSEKLFF	TGTGCCTGGAGTGTACGAGGTTCGGAAAAACTGTTTTTT
TRBV19	TRBJ1-6	few	.	CASSYTGITYNSPLHF	TGTGCCAGTAGTTACACAGGGATCACCTATAATTCACCCCTCCACTTT
TRBV2	TRBJ1-2	few	.	CASSPQSGYTF	TGTGCCAGCAGTCCTCAAAGTGGCTACACCTTC
TRBV7-9	TRBJ2-3	.	.	CASSLGHYTDTQYF	TGTGCCAGCAGCTTAGGGCACTACACAGATACGCAGTATTTT
TRBV10-3	TRBJ2-5	.	.	CAISKDTGRRETQYF	TGTGCCATCAGCAAAGACACGGGAAGGCGGGAGACCCAGTACTTC